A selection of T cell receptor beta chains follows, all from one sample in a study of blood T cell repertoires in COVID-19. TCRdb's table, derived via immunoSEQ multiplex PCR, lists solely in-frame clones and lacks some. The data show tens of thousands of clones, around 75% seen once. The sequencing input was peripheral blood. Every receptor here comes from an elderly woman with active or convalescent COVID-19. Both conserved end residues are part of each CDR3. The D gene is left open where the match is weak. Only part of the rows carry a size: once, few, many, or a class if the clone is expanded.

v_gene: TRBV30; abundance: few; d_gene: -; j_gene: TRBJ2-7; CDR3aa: CAWTVRPTGSYEQYF; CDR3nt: TGTGCCTGGACAGTTAGGCCGACGGGCTCCTACGAGCAGTACTTC
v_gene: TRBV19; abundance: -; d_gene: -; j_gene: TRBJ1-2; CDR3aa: CASSMAGDYGYTF; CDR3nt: TGTGCCAGTAGTATGGCGGGGGACTATGGCTACACCTTC
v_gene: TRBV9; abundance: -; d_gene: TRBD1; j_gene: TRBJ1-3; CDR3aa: CASSTGGNAGNTIYF; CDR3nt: TGTGCCAGCAGCACAGGGGGGAATGCCGGAAACACCATATATTTT
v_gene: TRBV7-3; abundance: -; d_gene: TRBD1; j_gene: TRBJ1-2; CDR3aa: CASSLGDRGDGGYTF; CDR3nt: TGTGCCAGCAGCTTAGGGGACAGGGGCGATGGTGGCTACACCTTC
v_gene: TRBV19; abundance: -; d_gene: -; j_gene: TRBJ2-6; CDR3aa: CASMASGANVLTF; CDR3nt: TGTGCCAGTATGGCCTCTGGGGCCAACGTCCTGACTTTC
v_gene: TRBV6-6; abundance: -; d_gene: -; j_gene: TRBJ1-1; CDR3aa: CASSLSTTTEAFF; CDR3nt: TGTGCCAGCAGTTTGAGCACTACCACTGAAGCTTTCTTT
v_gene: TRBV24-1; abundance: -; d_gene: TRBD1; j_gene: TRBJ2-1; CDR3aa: CATSDLGQANNEQFF; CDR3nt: TGTGCCACCAGTGATCTGGGACAGGCCAACAATGAGCAGTTCTTC
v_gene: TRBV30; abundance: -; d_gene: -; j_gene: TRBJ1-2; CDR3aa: CAWNTGGVDGYTF; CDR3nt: TGTGCCTGGAATACGGGGGGTGTGGATGGCTACACCTTC
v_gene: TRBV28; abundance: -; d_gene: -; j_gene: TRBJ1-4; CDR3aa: CASIPGTTNEKLFF; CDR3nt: TGTGCCAGCATTCCCGGGACAACTAATGAAAAACTGTTTTTT
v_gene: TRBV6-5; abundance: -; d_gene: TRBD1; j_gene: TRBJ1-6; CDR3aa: CASSYSTGQYNSPLHF; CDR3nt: TGTGCCAGCAGTTACTCGACGGGACAGTATAATTCACCCCTCCACTTT
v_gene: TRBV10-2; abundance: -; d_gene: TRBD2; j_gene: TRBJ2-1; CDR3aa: CASSEWGLATDNEQFF; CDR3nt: TGCGCCAGCAGTGAGTGGGGACTAGCCACCGACAATGAGCAGTTCTTC
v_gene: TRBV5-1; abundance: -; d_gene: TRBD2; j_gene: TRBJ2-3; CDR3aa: CASSLGGTSVPDTQYF; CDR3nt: TGCGCCAGCAGCTTGGGAGGAACTAGCGTACCAGATACGCAGTATTTT
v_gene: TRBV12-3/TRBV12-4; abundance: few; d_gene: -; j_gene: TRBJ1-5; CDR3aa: CASSLAVRGYMHF; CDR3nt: TGTGCCAGCAGTTTAGCGGTCAGAGGGTACATGCATTTT
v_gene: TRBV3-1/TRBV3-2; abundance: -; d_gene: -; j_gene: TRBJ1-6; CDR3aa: CASSQAGIANSPLHF; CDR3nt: TGTGCCAGCAGCCAAGCAGGGATCGCCAATTCACCCCTCCACTTT
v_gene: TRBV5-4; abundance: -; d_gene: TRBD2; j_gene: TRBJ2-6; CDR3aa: CASSLGLAGSPGANVLTF; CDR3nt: TGTGCCAGCAGTCTAGGACTAGCGGGGAGTCCTGGGGCCAACGTCCTGACTTTC
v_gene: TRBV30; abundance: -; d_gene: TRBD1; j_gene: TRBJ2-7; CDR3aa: CAWSAPGGIYEQYF; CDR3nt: TGTGCCTGGAGTGCTCCAGGGGGCATCTACGAGCAGTACTTC
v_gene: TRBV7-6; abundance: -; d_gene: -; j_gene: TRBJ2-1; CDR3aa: CASSTSQGFNEQFF; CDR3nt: TGTGCCAGCAGCACCTCACAGGGTTTTAATGAGCAGTTCTTC
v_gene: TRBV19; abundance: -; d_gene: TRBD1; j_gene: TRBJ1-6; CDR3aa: CATAVDRYSPLHF; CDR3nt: TGTGCCACCGCTGTGGACAGGTATTCACCCCTCCACTTT
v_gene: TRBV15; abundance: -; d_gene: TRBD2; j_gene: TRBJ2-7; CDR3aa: CATSRGGGRSYEQYF; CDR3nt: TGTGCCACCAGCCGTGGCGGGGGGCGCTCCTACGAGCAGTACTTC
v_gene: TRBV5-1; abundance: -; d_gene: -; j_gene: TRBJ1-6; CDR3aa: CASSERQAISPLHF; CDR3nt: TGCGCCAGCAGCGAAAGACAGGCGATTTCACCCCTCCACTTT
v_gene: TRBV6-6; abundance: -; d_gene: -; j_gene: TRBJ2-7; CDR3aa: CASSYSFEGEYF; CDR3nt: TGTGCCAGCAGTTACTCGTTTGAAGGGGAGTACTTC
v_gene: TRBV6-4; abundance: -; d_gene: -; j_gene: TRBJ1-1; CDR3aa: CASSAQTNTEAFF; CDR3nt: TGTGCCAGCAGCGCGCAAACGAACACTGAAGCTTTCTTT
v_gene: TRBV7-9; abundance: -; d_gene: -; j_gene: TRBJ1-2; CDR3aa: CASSPLGGDYGYTF; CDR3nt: TGTGCCAGCAGCCCCTTGGGGGGAGACTATGGCTACACCTTC
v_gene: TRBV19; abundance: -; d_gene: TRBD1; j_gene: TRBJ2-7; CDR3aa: CASSIGTGWGYEQYF; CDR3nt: TGTGCCAGTAGTATAGGGACAGGGTGGGGGTACGAGCAGTACTTC
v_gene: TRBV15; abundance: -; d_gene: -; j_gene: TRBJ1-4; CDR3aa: CATSRLLWTDDNEKLFF; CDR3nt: TGTGCCACCAGCAGACTTTTGTGGACAGACGATAATGAAAAACTGTTTTTT
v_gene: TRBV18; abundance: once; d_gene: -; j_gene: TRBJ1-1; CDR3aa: CASSPRTENTEAFF; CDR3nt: TGTGCCAGCTCACCGCGGACAGAGAACACTGAAGCTTTCTTT
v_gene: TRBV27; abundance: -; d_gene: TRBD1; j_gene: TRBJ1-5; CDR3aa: CASRGSTGGSNQPQHF; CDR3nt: TGTGCCAGCAGGGGGTCGACAGGGGGGAGTAATCAGCCCCAGCATTTT
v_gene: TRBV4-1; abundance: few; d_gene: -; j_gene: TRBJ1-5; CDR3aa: CASSQIGGNQPQHF; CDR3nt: TGCGCCAGCAGCCAAATCGGAGGGAATCAGCCCCAGCATTTT
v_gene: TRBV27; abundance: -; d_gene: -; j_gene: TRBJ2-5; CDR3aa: CASSLDGETQYF; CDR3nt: TGTGCCAGCAGTTTAGACGGGGAGACCCAGTACTTC
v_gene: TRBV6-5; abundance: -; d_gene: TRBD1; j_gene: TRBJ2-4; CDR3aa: CASSSHRGKNIQYF; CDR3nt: TGTGCCAGCAGTTCACACAGGGGGAAAAACATTCAGTACTTC
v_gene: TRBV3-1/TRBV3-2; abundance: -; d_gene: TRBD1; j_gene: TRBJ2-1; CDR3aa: CASSPTGQKTYNEQFF; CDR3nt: TGTGCCAGCAGCCCGACGGGACAGAAAACCTACAATGAGCAGTTCTTC
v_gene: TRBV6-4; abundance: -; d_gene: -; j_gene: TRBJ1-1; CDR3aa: CATYKTVWNTEAFF; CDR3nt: TGTGCCACGTATAAGACAGTTTGGAACACTGAAGCTTTCTTT